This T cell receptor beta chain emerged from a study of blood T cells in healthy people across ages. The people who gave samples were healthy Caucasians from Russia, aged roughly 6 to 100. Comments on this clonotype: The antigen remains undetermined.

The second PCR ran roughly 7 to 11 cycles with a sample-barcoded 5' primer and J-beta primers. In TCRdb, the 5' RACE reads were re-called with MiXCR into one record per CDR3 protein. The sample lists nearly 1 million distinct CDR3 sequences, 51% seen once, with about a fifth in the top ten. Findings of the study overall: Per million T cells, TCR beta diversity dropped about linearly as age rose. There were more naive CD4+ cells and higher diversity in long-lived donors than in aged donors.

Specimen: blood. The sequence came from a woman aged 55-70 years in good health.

The CDR3 is CASSLEGDWAGDYEQYF. The CDR3 nucleotides are TGTGCCAGCAGCTTAGAGGGGGATTGGGCGGGAGACTACGAGCAGTACTTC. The rearrangement joins TRBV7-8 to TRBJ2-7; possibly TRBD2 for D (7 bases). The CDR3 has 17 residues. The V gene lost 1 base and the J gene lost 3 bases, with 19 bases spanning the gap. CDR1 and CDR2 from the germline V gene are SGHVS and FQNEAQ.